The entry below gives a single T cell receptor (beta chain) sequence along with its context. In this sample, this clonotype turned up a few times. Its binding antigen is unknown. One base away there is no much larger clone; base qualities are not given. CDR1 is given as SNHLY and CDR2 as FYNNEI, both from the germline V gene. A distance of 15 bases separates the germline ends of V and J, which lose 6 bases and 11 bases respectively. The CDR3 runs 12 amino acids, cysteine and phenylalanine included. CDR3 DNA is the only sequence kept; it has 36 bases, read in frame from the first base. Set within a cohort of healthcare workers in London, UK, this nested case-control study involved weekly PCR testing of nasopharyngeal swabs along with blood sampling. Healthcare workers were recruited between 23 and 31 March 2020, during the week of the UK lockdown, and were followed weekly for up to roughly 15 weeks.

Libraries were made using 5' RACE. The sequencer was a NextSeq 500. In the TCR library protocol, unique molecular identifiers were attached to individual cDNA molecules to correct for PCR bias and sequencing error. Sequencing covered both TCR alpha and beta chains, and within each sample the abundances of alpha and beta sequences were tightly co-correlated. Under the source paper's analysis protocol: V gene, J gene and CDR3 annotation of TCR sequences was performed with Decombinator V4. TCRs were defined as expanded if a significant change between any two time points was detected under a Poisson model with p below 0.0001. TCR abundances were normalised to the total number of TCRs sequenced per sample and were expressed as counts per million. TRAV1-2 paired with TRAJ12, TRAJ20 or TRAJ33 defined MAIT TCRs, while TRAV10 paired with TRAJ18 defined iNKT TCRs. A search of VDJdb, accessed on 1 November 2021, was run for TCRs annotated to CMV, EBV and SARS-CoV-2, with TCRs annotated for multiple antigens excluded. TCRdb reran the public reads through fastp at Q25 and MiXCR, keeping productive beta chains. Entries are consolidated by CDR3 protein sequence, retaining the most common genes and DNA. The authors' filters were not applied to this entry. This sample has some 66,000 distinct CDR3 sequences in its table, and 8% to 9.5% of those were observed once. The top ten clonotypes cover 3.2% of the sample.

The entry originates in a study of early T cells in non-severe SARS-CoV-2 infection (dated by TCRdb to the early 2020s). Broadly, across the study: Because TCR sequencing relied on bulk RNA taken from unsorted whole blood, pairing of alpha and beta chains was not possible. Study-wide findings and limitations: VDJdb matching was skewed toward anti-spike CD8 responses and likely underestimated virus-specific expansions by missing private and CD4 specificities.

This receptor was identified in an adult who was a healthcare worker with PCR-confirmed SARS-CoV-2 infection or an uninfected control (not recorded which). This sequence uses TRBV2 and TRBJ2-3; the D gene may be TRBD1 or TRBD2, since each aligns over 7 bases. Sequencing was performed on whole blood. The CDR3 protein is CASRGGGYRQYF. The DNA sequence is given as TGTGCCAGCAGGGGAGGGGGCTACAGGCAGTATTTT.